This entry lists 27 T cell receptor beta chains sequenced from one sample in a study of beta chain features in type 1 diabetes. Study observations and caveats: Shortening that was moderate but significant affected the TCRB CDR3s of Type 1 diabetes patients in all four CD4+ subsets.

What was sequenced were expressed TCRB transcripts, since all of the isolated RNA had been reverse transcribed. Generated by immunoSEQ multiplex PCR, the TCRdb table keeps only in-frame clones and is missing some. The repertoire holds 150,000 to 200,000 clones, with roughly 9% as singletons. These receptors' antigens are unknown. Material: central memory CD4+ T cells from blood. The receptors come from a woman younger than 45 with type 1 diabetes.

Only a few counts were recorded for this clone. This chain connects TRBV27 to TRBJ1-5; TRBD1 matches at 8 bases. The CDR3 contains 14 residues. With 6 bases clipped from V and 5 bases from J, the junction kept 6 bases outside the gene matches. The V gene's germline CDR1 is MNHEY and CDR2 SMNVEV (reference sequence). CDR3 region: CASSPPGGYQPQHF. The CDR3 nucleotides are TGTGCCAGCAGCCCCCCAGGGGGCTATCAGCCCCAGCATTTT.

A few counts support this clone. The rearrangement uses TRBV4-1 and TRBJ2-5; perhaps TRBD1 as D (5 bases). This CDR3 region has 13 residues. V lost 0 bases and J lost 9, with 11 bases in between. Germline lookup yields CDR1 MGHRA and CDR2 YSYEKL. This CDR3 is CASSQERVGAQYF. The CDR3 coding sequence is TGCGCCAGCAGCCAAGAAAGAGTAGGGGCCCAGTACTTC.

This chain joins TRBV4-2 and TRBJ1-2; unclear D gene. The length of the CDR3 is 13 residues. CDR1 and CDR2 from the germline V gene are LGHNA and YNFKEQ. V lost 3 bases and J 3 bases, leaving 8 bases between the germline ends. CDR3 DNA: TGTGCCAGCAGCCATATCCGGGACTATGGCTACACCTTC. Translated: CASSHIRDYGYTF.

V gene TRBV4-1 combines with J gene TRBJ2-5, with no clear D. The CDR3 is made up of 14 amino acids. Trimming stripped 0 bases from V and 5 bases from J, with 10 bases between. From germline, CDR1 is MGHRA and CDR2 YSYEKL. CDR3 amino acids: CASSQDAVGETQYF. The CDR3 DNA reads TGCGCCAGCAGCCAAGATGCGGTTGGCGAGACCCAGTACTTC.

This clone was seen a few times. V is TRBV7-2 and J is TRBJ2-3; tentatively, D is TRBD2 (5 bases). Trimming took off 2 bases at V and 3 bases at J, with 12 bases between the two ends. The CDR3 spans 15 residues. CDR1 and CDR2 (germline): SGHTA, FQGNSA. CDR3 protein: CASSLTAGETDTQYF. As DNA, the CDR3 is TGTGCCAGCAGCTTAACGGCCGGGGAAACAGATACGCAGTATTTT. Based on the CDR3 plus reference TRBV7-2 and TRBJ2-3, the full variable domain is GAGVSQSPSNKVTEKGKDVELRCDPISGHTALYWYRQSLGQGLEFLIYFQGNSAPDKSGLPSDRFSAERTGGSVSTLTIQRTQQEDSAVYLCASSLTAGETDTQYFGPGTRLTVL.

With regard to this clone: Other nucleotide sequences from this sample produce the same CDR3. This rearrangement joins TRBV5-1 to TRBJ1-1; tentative D call: TRBD1 (6 bases). Trimming cost V 3 bases and J 7 bases, with 10 bases left between them. CDR1 is SGHRS, CDR2 YFSETQ, per germline. The CDR3 contains 12 residues. The CDR3 region has the DNA TGCGCCAGCAGCTGGGGGGGCGATGAAGCTTTCTTT. Translation gives CASSWGGDEAFF.

This clone was recorded a few times. The chain combines TRBV30 with TRBJ1-1; D is unresolved. With 2 bases removed from V and 5 bases from J, the gap between germline ends came to 6 bases. The CDR3 is 11 amino acids. Germline V CDR1 and CDR2: GTSNPN, SVGIG (reference sequence). Written as DNA, the CDR3 is TGTGCCTGGAGTCAACAAACTGAAGCTTTCTTT. Its translation: CAWSQQTEAFF.

This clone was seen only a few times. The J gene is TRBJ2-5, the V gene TRBV7-3, with 8 bases matching TRBD2. Germline loops: CDR1 SGHTA, CDR2 FQGTGA. The trim removed 5 bases at V and 3 bases at J, leaving 11 bases unmatched. The CDR3 is 16 residues long. The CDR3 DNA sequence: TGTGCCAGCAGCCCTCTTAGCGGGAACCCCAAAGAGACCCAGTACTTC. It encodes CASSPLSGNPKETQYF.

V gene TRBV30 combines with J gene TRBJ2-5; maybe TRBD2 (7 bases). The CDR3 consists of 14 residues. The germline V and J ends were trimmed by 0 bases and 6 bases, with 14 bases remaining between them. Germline CDR1 and CDR2: GTSNPN and SVGIG (reference sequence). Written as DNA, the CDR3 is TGTGCCTGGAGTGTACGGGGAGGGGGGCAGACCCAGTACTTC. Encoded protein: CAWSVRGGGQTQYF.

The table lists this clone with a few counts. This rearrangement joins TRBV7-2 to TRBJ2-2; 9 positions match TRBD2. V lost 0 bases, J lost 7 bases, and 6 bases stayed unmatched. The CDR3 is made up of 16 amino acids. Looked up from germline, CDR1 is SGHTA and CDR2 is FQGNSA. CDR3 nucleotide sequence: TGTGCCAGCAGCTTAGCGAAATCTAGCGGGATCGGGGAGCTGTTTTTT. This translates into CASSLAKSSGIGELFF.

There are a few counts of this clone. The chain carries TRBV7-3 and TRBJ2-1, with 11 bases aligning to TRBD2. The V gene end was trimmed by 0 bases and the J gene end by 9 bases; junction bases not matched to a gene: 1. Germline CDR1 and CDR2: SGHTA and FQGTGA. CDR3 length: 14 residues. For the CDR3, the DNA is TGTGCCAGCAGCTTAACCGGGACTAGCGGTGAGCAGTTCTTC. Translated: CASSLTGTSGEQFF.

This clone was recorded a few times. This rearrangement joins TRBV11-2 to TRBJ2-1, with TRBD2 matching 8 bases. Looked up from germline, CDR1 is SGHAT and CDR2 is FQNNGV. J gave up 6 bases and V 1 base, and 11 bases lay outside the gene matches. There are 17 residues in the CDR3. DNA for the CDR3: TGTGCCAGCAGCTTAGGATTAGCGGGACTAGGAGGCAATGAGCAGTTCTTC. Protein: CASSLGLAGLGGNEQFF.

This clone was seen a handful of times. V gene TRBV5-1 combines with J gene TRBJ2-7, with TRBD2 as a possible D gene (6 bases). This CDR3 is built from 14 residues. V shed 2 bases and J shed 0 bases, with 9 bases lying between them. CDR1 SGHRS and CDR2 YFSETQ come from the germline V gene. The CDR3 DNA is TGCGCCAGCAGCTTTAGCGGAAACTCCTACGAGCAGTACTTC. Encoded protein: CASSFSGNSYEQYF. Full variable domain (missing parts from reference TRBV5-1 and TRBJ2-7): KAGVTQTPRYLIKTRGQQVTLSCSPISGHRSVSWYQQTPGQGLQFLFEYFSETQRNKGNFPGRFSGRQFSNSRSEMNVSTLELGDSALYLCASSFSGNSYEQYFGPGTRLTVT.

This clone occurred a few times. The DNA is left out, because the CDR3 cannot be placed on it with certainty; the CDR3 is given as TCRdb lists it. CDR3 sequence reads: CASSQGVATSFLETQYF. This chain connects TRBV4-1 to TRBJ2-5; the table's D call TRBD2 went unverified against the DNA. Both ends counted, the CDR3 spans 17 residues. Germline-derived CDR1 and CDR2 are MGHRA and YSYEKL.

The V call is TRBV5-1, the J call TRBJ2-1, with 10 positions matching TRBD2. Germline CDR1 SGHRS, CDR2 YFSETQ. V shed 0 bases and J 12 bases; nucleotides not matched to a gene: 9. The CDR3 is 15 amino acids. This chain's CDR3 is CASSLELAGLNGQFF. CDR3 DNA sequence: TGCGCCAGCAGCTTGGAACTAGCGGGGCTTAACGGGCAGTTCTTC. The variable domain in full, with the rest retrieved from reference TRBV5-1 and TRBJ2-1, is KAGVTQTPRYLIKTRGQQVTLSCSPISGHRSVSWYQQTPGQGLQFLFEYFSETQRNKGNFPGRFSGRQFSNSRSEMNVSTLELGDSALYLCASSLELAGLNGQFFGPGTRLTVL.

V is TRBV11-2 and J is TRBJ1-1; 7 nucleotides align to TRBD1. This CDR3 contains 12 residues. The junction had 6 bases not matched to a gene; V was cut back by 4 bases and J by 10 bases. Per the germline V gene, CDR1 is SGHAT and CDR2 is FQNNGV. The CDR3 is CASSSMDRTAFF. DNA of the CDR3: TGTGCCAGCAGCTCCATGGACAGGACAGCTTTCTTT.

This clone was seen only a few times. The chain has TRBV7-2 and TRBJ2-3, with no clear D. Germline V CDR1 and CDR2: SGHTA, FQGNSA. The CDR3 is made up of 12 amino acids. The germline V and J ends were trimmed by 7 bases and 2 bases, with 7 bases remaining between them. The CDR3 nucleotides are TGTGCCAGCACCACAGTCACAGATACGCAGTATTTT. Its protein product is CASTTVTDTQYF. Full variable domain (outside the CDR3, taken from reference TRBV7-2 and TRBJ2-3): GAGVSQSPSNKVTEKGKDVELRCDPISGHTALYWYRQSLGQGLEFLIYFQGNSAPDKSGLPSDRFSAERTGGSVSTLTIQRTQQEDSAVYLCASTTVTDTQYFGPGTRLTVL.

This chain connects TRBV10-3 to TRBJ2-3, with TRBD2 matching over 14 bases. Trimming at V came to 6 bases and at J to 6 bases, leaving 8 bases not matched to a gene. Germline CDR1 and CDR2: ENHRY and SYGVKD. This CDR3 has 16 residues. The DNA for the CDR3 is TGTGCCATCAGCCCGGGACTAGCGGGAGCAATGGATACGCAGTATTTT. This gives the protein CAISPGLAGAMDTQYF.

The V gene is TRBV7-9, the J gene TRBJ2-7; tentative D call: TRBD1 (6 bases). The V end lost 5 bases, the J end lost 7 bases, and 15 bases lay between the germline ends. The CDR3 runs 13 residues. The germline V gene encodes CDR1 SEHNR and CDR2 FQNEAQ (reference sequence). The CDR3 loop reads CASSRPQGDEQYF. The DNA of the CDR3 is TGTGCCAGCAGCCGACCACAGGGAGATGAGCAGTACTTC. The variable domain in full, with the rest retrieved from reference TRBV7-9 and TRBJ2-7, is DTGVSQNPRHKITKRGQNVTFRCDPISEHNRLYWYRQTLGQGPEFLTYFQNEAQLEKSRLLSDRFSAERPKGSFSTLEIQRTEQGDSAMYLCASSRPQGDEQYFGPGTRLTVT.

This chain uses TRBV5-1 with TRBJ2-3, with TRBD1 identical over 9 bases. V lost 1 base, J lost 3 bases, and 6 bases stayed unmatched. The CDR3 has 16 residues. Germline V gene sequence: CDR1 SGHRS, CDR2 YFSETQ. For the CDR3, the DNA is TGCGCCAGCAGCTTGTTGCCGGGACAGGGTACAGATACGCAGTATTTT. This sequence encodes CASSLLPGQGTDTQYF.

In this sample, this clone turned up a few times. The V and J genes are TRBV28 and TRBJ1-1, with D perhaps matching TRBD1 (6 bases). Deletions cut 6 bases from V and 3 bases from J, with 20 bases between. From germline, CDR1 is MDHEN and CDR2 SYDVKM. CDR3 size: 16 residues. The CDR3 reads CASRLPTGSGDTEAFF. The CDR3, as DNA: TGTGCCAGCAGATTACCCACAGGGAGTGGGGACACTGAAGCTTTCTTT. Full variable domain (rest looked up from reference TRBV28 and TRBJ1-1): DVKVTQSSRYLVKRTGEKVFLECVQDMDHENMFWYRQDPGLGLRLIYFSYDVKMKEKGDIPEGYSVSREKKERFSLILESASTNQTSMYLCASRLPTGSGDTEAFFGQGTRLTVV.

This chain uses TRBV5-4 with TRBJ1-5; D not resolved. The CDR3 length is 17 residues. V lost 3 bases to trimming and J lost 3 bases, with 19 bases between them. Germline V gene sequence: CDR1 SGHNT, CDR2 YYREEE (reference sequence). The CDR3, as DNA: TGTGCCAGCAGCTCCTACCGCTTTTGTCAGGCCAATCAGCCCCAGCATTTT. Translated, it gives CASSSYRFCQANQPQHF.

The sample holds many counts of this clone. This sequence joins TRBV7-2 and TRBJ2-1; D gene uncertain. Germline V gives CDR1 SGHTA, CDR2 FQGNSA. This CDR3 is built from 11 residues. V lost 5 bases and J lost 10, with 9 bases in between. The CDR3 spells CASSHHLEQFF. For the CDR3, the DNA is TGTGCCAGCAGCCACCACTTGGAGCAGTTCTTC.

V gene TRBV19 combines with J gene TRBJ2-5; D not certain. This CDR3 is built from 15 residues. Germline assignment: CDR1 LNHDA and CDR2 SQIVND (reference sequence). V gave up 2 bases and J gave up 2 bases, with 12 bases separating them. The CDR3 protein is CASSISRLGQETQYF. The CDR3 region has the DNA TGTGCCAGTAGTATATCGAGACTTGGACAAGAGACCCAGTACTTC.

The chain carries TRBV14 and TRBJ1-3; perhaps TRBD1 as D (5 bases). From germline, CDR1 is SGHDN and CDR2 FVKESK. The length of the CDR3 is 13 residues. V was clipped by 1 base and J by 6 bases, with 7 bases between them. CDR3 nucleotides: TGTGCCAGCAGCCAAGCAGGGTCAAACACCATATATTTT. Translation gives CASSQAGSNTIYF.

This clone was counted a few times. The gene calls are TRBV7-8 and TRBJ2-1, with unresolved D. With 1 base removed from V and 9 bases from J, the gap between germline ends came to 4 bases. Germline V gene lookup returns CDR1 SGHVS and CDR2 FQNEAQ. CDR3 length: 11 residues. The CDR3 region has the DNA TGTGCCAGCAGCTTAGACGGTGAGCAGTTCTTC. It specifies CASSLDGEQFF. Full variable domain (remainder filled in from reference TRBV7-8 and TRBJ2-1): GAGVSQSPRYKVAKRGQDVALRCDPISGHVSLFWYQQALGQGPEFLTYFQNEAQLDKSGLPSDRFFAERPEGSVSTLKIQRTQQEDSAVYLCASSLDGEQFFGPGTRLTVL.

This clone was counted between two and nine times. The chain combines TRBV7-3 with TRBJ2-3; D is undetermined. CDR1 and CDR2 from the germline V gene are SGHTA and FQGTGA. V gave up 5 bases and J gave up 2 bases, with 14 bases separating them. The CDR3 sequence is 15 residues long. CDR3 nucleotides: TGTGCCAGCAGCACTAATAGAGGCCACACAGATACGCAGTATTTT. As protein: CASSTNRGHTDTQYF. The full variable domain, its missing parts supplied by reference TRBV7-3 and TRBJ2-3, is GAGVSQTPSNKVTEKGKYVELRCDPISGHTALYWYRQSLGQGPEFLIYFQGTGAADDSGLPNDRFFAVRPEGSVSTLKIQRTERGDSAVYLCASSTNRGHTDTQYFGPGTRLTVL.